This TCR beta chain was observed in a study of blood T cell repertoires in COVID-19. Study-wide background: Samples of COVID-19 (acute and convalescent) were obtained from the United States, Italy and Spain.

Sequenced by immunoSEQ multiplex PCR; TCRdb stores in-frame clones only, minus some. The repertoire consists of 120,000 to 150,000 clones, with approximately 85% occurring once and the leading ten covering roughly 2.6%. The receptor was derived from a human donor with acute or convalescent COVID-19. The donor label of this sample is uncertain. The material sequenced was peripheral blood.

This chain's CDR3 is CASSLEGAVSIQYF. The CDR3 DNA reads TGTGCCAGCAGCTTAGAGGGGGCGGTTTCCATTCAGTACTTC. J is TRBJ2-4 and V is TRBV7-9; TRBD1 agrees at 7 bases. The V segment lost 1 base and the J segment 9 bases; nucleotides outside the gene matches: 6. Looked up from germline, CDR1 is SEHNR and CDR2 is FQNEAQ (reference sequence). The CDR3 covers 14 residues.